The rows below give T cell receptor beta chains drawn from one sample of a study of response to subunit inactivated influenza vaccine. TCRdb re-called the RT-PCR reads with MiXCR, one entry per CDR3 protein. Among roughly 550,000 distinct CDR3 sequences, around 21% were seen once, and the ten largest hold 2.5% to 3%. These data were also reused for a study on T cells expressing NK-cell markers.

Sequencing used CD4+ T cells sorted from PBMCs, obtained 11 to 12 days after vaccination. These receptors originate from a man aged 45 to 65 who received an inactivated influenza vaccine. CDR3s include the opening cysteine and the closing phenylalanine or tryptophan. D genes are given only for firm matches. Some rows have no size entry. The others give once, few or many, or a class for an expanded clone.

TRBV10-3	-	-	13	TRBJ2-7	TGTGCCACAACAGGGACTATCCGCGACGAGCAGTACTTC	CATTGTIRDEQYF
TRBV20-1	-	TRBD2	15	TRBJ2-1	TGCAGTGCTAGAGGTGTTTCTAGCGGGAGCTATGAGCAGTTCTTC	CSARGVSSGSYEQFF
TRBV7-2	-	TRBD2	16	TRBJ2-1	TGTGCCAGCAGCTTTTATCTAGCGGGAGTGGGCTATGAGCAGTTCTTC	CASSFYLAGVGYEQFF
TRBV7-9	-	TRBD1	11	TRBJ2-7	TGTGCCAGTGGACAGGGGTGGGAGCAGTACTTC	CASGQGWEQYF
TRBV10-3	few	TRBD2	14	TRBJ2-1	TGTGCCATCAAGACTAGCGGGGGGGCCTATGAGCAGTTCTTC	CAIKTSGGAYEQFF
TRBV20-1	-	TRBD2	13	TRBJ2-3	TGCACCGTCCCGGGACTAGCCACAGATACGCAGTATTTT	CTVPGLATDTQYF
TRBV14	-	-	13	TRBJ2-4	TGTGCCAGCAGCCAAGACCGTGGGACCATTCAGTACTTC	CASSQDRGTIQYF
TRBV28	-	-	11	TRBJ2-3	TGTGCCAGCAGCAAGTCAGCTACGCAGTATTTT	CASSKSATQYF
TRBV11-2	once	-	14	TRBJ2-5	TGTGCCAGCAGGCCGACCGCGAAGGGGGAGACCCAGTACTTC	CASRPTAKGETQYF
TRBV20-1	-	TRBD2	15	TRBJ2-2	TGCAGTGCGACTCGCGGGGGATCGGGCACCGGGGAGCTGTTTTTT	CSATRGGSGTGELFF
TRBV5-1	-	TRBD1	13	TRBJ1-1	TGCGCCAGCAGCCTCGACAGGGAGTCGGCGGCTTTCTTT	CASSLDRESAAFF
TRBV18	-	-	16	TRBJ2-7	TGTGCCAGCTCACCATGGGCGCTGGATGTTGTGGGCGAGCAGTACTTC	CASSPWALDVVGEQYF
TRBV6-5	-	-	14	TRBJ1-6	TGTGCCAGCAGTTACCGCGGAAGTAATTCACCCCTCCACTTT	CASSYRGSNSPLHF
TRBV12-3/TRBV12-4	-	TRBD2	16	TRBJ2-5	TGTGCCAGCAGTCCCGGGGGACTAGCGGAAGGGTTTGGCCAGTACTTC	CASSPGGLAEGFGQYF
TRBV20-1	few	-	14	TRBJ2-5	TGCAGTGCTAGAGATCTAGCGATCCAAGAGACCCAGTACTTC	CSARDLAIQETQYF
TRBV6-5	-	-	15	TRBJ1-1	TGTGCCAGCAGTTACGGCAGGGAGAGGGACACTGAAGCTTTCTTT	CASSYGRERDTEAFF
TRBV3-1	few	-	15	TRBJ2-5	TGTGCCAGCAGCCAAGAGGGCGCCCGTCAAGAGACCCAGTACTTC	CASSQEGARQETQYF
TRBV7-6	-	-	14	TRBJ1-1	TGTGCCAGCAGCTTAGTAGGTGAGGCCACTGAAGCTTTCTTT	CASSLVGEATEAFF
TRBV5-1	few	TRBD2	16	TRBJ2-1	TGCGCCAGCAGCTTGGCCCGGCTAGCGGGGGTGGGTGAGCAGTTCTTC	CASSLARLAGVGEQFF
TRBV11-1	few	-	18	TRBJ2-1	TGTGCCAGCAGCTTAGCGAATTTTCCTAGAGTATCCTACAATGAGCAGTTCTTC	CASSLANFPRVSYNEQFF
TRBV11-2	once	-	16	TRBJ2-1	TGTGCCAGCAGCTTATCAGACGGGAGAGGTACCAATGAGCAGTTCTTC	CASSLSDGRGTNEQFF
TRBV5-5	-	TRBD2	15	TRBJ2-1	TGTGCCAGCAGCTCCGGGACTAGTCTTATCAATGAGCAGTTCTTC	CASSSGTSLINEQFF
TRBV6-1	-	-	16	TRBJ2-7	TGTGCCAGCAGTGAAGCCGTTAAGGGGGTCTCCTACGAGCAGTACTTC	CASSEAVKGVSYEQYF
TRBV20-1	-	TRBD1	14	TRBJ2-2	TGCAGTGCTAGTTTCGGACAGGGGACCGGGGAGCTGTTTTTT	CSASFGQGTGELFF
TRBV20-1	few	TRBD1	14	TRBJ2-5	TGCAGTGCTAGAGTGGGACAGGGGAGAGAGACCCAGTACTTC	CSARVGQGRETQYF
TRBV19	-	-	14	TRBJ2-5	TGTGCCAGTAGTATTTATGGTAGCTTCGAGACCCAGTACTTC	CASSIYGSFETQYF
TRBV9	-	-	13	TRBJ2-7	TGTGACAGCAGCCTACTAGAGAAAAACGAGCAGTACTTC	CDSSLLEKNEQYF
TRBV20-1	-	TRBD1	13	TRBJ1-5	TGCAGTGCTTCAGGACAGGGGGCCCAGCCCCAGCATTTT	CSASGQGAQPQHF
TRBV7-9	-	-	15	TRBJ1-4	TGTGCCAGCAGCCCCCTAGGGAGGGGTAATGAAAAACTGTTTTTT	CASSPLGRGNEKLFF
TRBV20-1	-	-	13	TRBJ2-1	TGCAGTGCACCTTGGACCACATACAATGAGCAGTTCTTC	CSAPWTTYNEQFF
TRBV12-3/TRBV12-4	-	TRBD1	15	TRBJ1-5	TGTGCCAGCAGCCCCGGGACAGGGCAGAATCAGCCCCAGCATTTT	CASSPGTGQNQPQHF
TRBV7-2	-	-	14	TRBJ2-3	TGTGCCAGCAGCTCCTTACCAGGTCCGGGGGCGCAGTATTTT	CASSSLPGPGAQYF
TRBV20-1	-	TRBD1	12	TRBJ2-1	TGCAGTGGCGCGGACAGGGGAAATGAGCAGTTCTTC	CSGADRGNEQFF
TRBV7-2	-	-	13	TRBJ1-2	TGTGCCAGCAGCCCCGCCGACCTTGGGGGCTACACCTTC	CASSPADLGGYTF
TRBV7-2	-	-	15	TRBJ2-3	TGTGCCAGCAGCAAGGGTGGTGGGGTCACAGATACGCAGTATTTT	CASSKGGGVTDTQYF
TRBV5-1	-	TRBD2	15	TRBJ2-7	TGCGCCAGCAGCTGGACTAGCGGGAGGTCCTACGAGCAGTACTTC	CASSWTSGRSYEQYF
TRBV2	-	-	15	TRBJ1-1	TGTGCCAGCAGTGACGGCAGGGAAAAGAACACTGAAGCTTTCTTT	CASSDGREKNTEAFF
TRBV3-1	-	TRBD1	17	TRBJ2-5	TGTGCCAGCAGCCAAATCCGGACAGGGGGATATCAAGAGACCCAGTACTTC	CASSQIRTGGYQETQYF
TRBV9	few	-	14	TRBJ1-4	TGTGCCAGCGCCCCTAGGGGTACTAATGAAAAACTGTTTTTT	CASAPRGTNEKLFF
TRBV6-2/TRBV6-3	-	-	12	TRBJ1-1	TGTGCCAGCAAGACAGGGAACACTGAAGCTTTCTTT	CASKTGNTEAFF
TRBV4-1	-	-	17	TRBJ1-5	TGCGCCAGCAGCCAAGGAAGGGGATTAGGGGCGAATCAGCCCCAGCATTTT	CASSQGRGLGANQPQHF
TRBV11-2	few	-	14	TRBJ2-3	TGTGCCAGCAGCTTTAACAGGCTTTCAGATACGCAGTATTTT	CASSFNRLSDTQYF
TRBV5-1	-	-	13	TRBJ1-6	TGCGCCAGCAGCGAGGCGGAGGAGTCACCCCTCCACTTT	CASSEAEESPLHF
TRBV5-1	few	TRBD1	14	TRBJ2-2	TGCGCCAGCAGCCCCACAGGGGTCACCGGGGAGCTGTTTTTT	CASSPTGVTGELFF
TRBV7-9	few	-	16	TRBJ2-3	TGTGCCAGCAGCTTAGACGGGGTTCCCCGCACAGATACGCAGTATTTT	CASSLDGVPRTDTQYF
TRBV10-3	-	TRBD2	19	TRBJ2-1	TGTGCCATCAGTGCAGCCGGGACTAGCGGGACCAGCTCCTACAATGAGCAGTTCTTC	CAISAAGTSGTSSYNEQFF
TRBV6-1	few	-	14	TRBJ1-2	TGTGCCAGCAGTGAAGAAGGCAGTGTATATGGCTACACCTTC	CASSEEGSVYGYTF
TRBV6-6	-	-	12	TRBJ2-7	TGTGCCAGCAGACCCGAAACGTACGAGCAGTACTTC	CASRPETYEQYF